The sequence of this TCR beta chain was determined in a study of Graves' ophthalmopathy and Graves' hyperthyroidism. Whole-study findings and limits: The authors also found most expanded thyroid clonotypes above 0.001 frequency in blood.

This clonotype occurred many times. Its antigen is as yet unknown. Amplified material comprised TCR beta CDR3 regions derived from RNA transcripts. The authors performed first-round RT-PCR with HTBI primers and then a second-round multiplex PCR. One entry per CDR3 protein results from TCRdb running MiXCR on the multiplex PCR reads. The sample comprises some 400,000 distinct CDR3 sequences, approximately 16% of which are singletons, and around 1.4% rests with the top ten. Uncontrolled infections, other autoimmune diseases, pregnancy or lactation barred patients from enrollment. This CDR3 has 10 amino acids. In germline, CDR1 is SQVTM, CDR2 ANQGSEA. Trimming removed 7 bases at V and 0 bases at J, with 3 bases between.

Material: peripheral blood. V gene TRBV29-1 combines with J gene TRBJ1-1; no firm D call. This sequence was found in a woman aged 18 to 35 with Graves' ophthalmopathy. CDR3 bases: TGCAGCGCCTTGAACACTGAAGCTTTCTTT. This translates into CSALNTEAFF.